These 3 T cell receptor beta chains originate from one sample sequenced in a study of Ad26.COV2.S vaccination and SARS-CoV-2 variants. Method: immunoSEQ multiplex PCR; TCRdb's copy keeps in-frame clones and lacks some. The table shows more than 300,000 clones, with around four fifths occurring only once. Treatment of the sample: 15 to 20 received Ad26.COV2.S at low or high dose, single or two shots; 5 received placebo; per-sample allocation not given. Sampling was done on day 63 after the first vaccine or placebo injection. The specimen comprised peripheral blood, sampled in a trial of Ad26.COV2.S vaccine versus placebo. Every receptor here comes from a person between 18 and 65 years old who received the Ad26.COV2.S COVID-19 vaccine or a placebo.

The chain links TRBV18 to TRBJ1-1; 9 nucleotides align to TRBD1. Germline CDR1 KGHSH, CDR2 LQKENI. The CDR3 contains 16 residues. V trimming: 3 bases; J trimming: 1 base; junction bases outside the gene matches: 6. The CDR3 sequence is CASSPSRDRENTEAFF. CDR3 nucleotide sequence: TGTGCCAGCTCACCTTCCAGGGACAGGGAGAACACTGAAGCTTTCTTT.

The chain carries TRBV5-1 and TRBJ2-2; D not resolved. The CDR3 extends over 13 amino acids. Trimming left V 7 bases short and J 4 bases short, with 11 bases between. The germline CDR1 and CDR2 sequences are SGHRS and YFSETQ. The CDR3 is CASLAQTTGELFF. CDR3 sequence (DNA): TGCGCCAGCCTTGCACAGACCACCGGGGAGCTGTTTTTT.

V usage is TRBV19 and J usage is TRBJ1-5; 9 bases are a match to TRBD1. Germline CDR1 LNHDA, CDR2 SQIVND (reference sequence). V dropped 5 bases and J dropped 5; count of bases not matched to a gene: 4. The CDR3 has 14 amino acids. The CDR3, as DNA: TGTGCCAGTAGTCACAGGGGGCCGGATCAGCCCCAGCATTTT. Encoded protein: CASSHRGPDQPQHF.